What follows are 30 T cell receptor beta chains derived from one specimen sequenced in a study of OX40 agonist ivuxolimab in advanced cancers. Sequenced by immunoSEQ multiplex PCR; TCRdb stores in-frame clones only, minus some. The sample contains some 50,000 clones, 83% of which appear only once. The source material was CD4+ or CD8+ T cells sorted from blood, sampled in a trial of the OX40 agonist ivuxolimab. These receptors were collected from an adult with an advanced solid tumor such as melanoma, head and neck, liver or kidney cancer.

CDR3 nucleotides: TGTGCCAGCAGCTTAGGTGTAGGTCCAGAGACCCAGTACTTC. Translation gives CASSLGVGPETQYF. V is TRBV11-2 and J is TRBJ2-5; D remains ambiguous. V was cut by 1 base and J by 4 bases, with 10 bases left in between. The CDR3 spans 14 residues. Germline V gives CDR1 SGHAT, CDR2 FQNNGV.

The V gene is TRBV5-4, the J gene TRBJ1-4; no firm D call. CDR3 length: 14 amino acids. CDR1 is SGHNT and CDR2 is YYREEE in the germline V gene (reference sequence). Trimming took 4 bases from V and 8 from J, leaving 15 bases between them. CDR3 protein: CASSPGWDREKLFF. CDR3 sequence (DNA): TGTGCCAGCAGCCCCGGATGGGATCGGGAAAAACTGTTTTTT. Full variable domain (rest looked up from reference TRBV5-4 and TRBJ1-4): ETGVTQSPTHLIKTRGQQVTLRCSSQSGHNTVSWYQQALGQGPQFIFQYYREEENGRGNFPPRFSGLQFPNYSSELNVNALELDDSALYLCASSPGWDREKLFFGSGTQLSVL.

This rearrangement joins TRBV5-7 to TRBJ1-2; D is uncertain. TRBV5-7 is marked as an open reading frame, function uncertain. V was shortened by 4 bases and J by 5 bases, with 9 bases between the two germline ends. The CDR3 has 12 amino acids. CDR3 region: CASSLNKYGYTF. DNA of the CDR3: TGTGCCAGCAGCCTGAACAAGTATGGCTACACCTTC.

This clone was observed a few times. In nucleotides, the CDR3 is TGTGCCAGCAGGGGCGGGGGGGCCGACAATGAGCAGTTCTTC. Translation gives CASRGGGADNEQFF. The chain joins TRBV6-1 to TRBJ2-1; 9 nucleotides line up with TRBD2. Trimming cost V 6 bases and J 5 bases; bases outside gene matches: 5. Germline values: CDR1 MNHNS, CDR2 SASEGT. CDR3 length: 14 amino acids.

This chain connects TRBV9 to TRBJ1-4; no clear D gene. The V end was cut by 3 bases, the J end by 4 bases, with 16 bases between. Germline-derived CDR1 and CDR2 are SGDLS and YYNGEE. CDR3 length: 16 amino acids. CDR3 bases: TGTGCCAGCAGCGCAGATCCCGGACGGAATAATGAAAAACTGTTTTTT. Translated: CASSADPGRNNEKLFF.

This chain uses TRBV15 with TRBJ1-2, with D perhaps matching TRBD1 (5 bases). Germline V lookup: CDR1 LNHNV, CDR2 YYDKDF (reference sequence). This CDR3 has 16 amino acids. V was cut by 0 bases and J by 4 bases, with 15 bases left in between. The CDR3 nucleotides are TGTGCCACCAGCAGAGAAGCACAGGTGGTCGCCTATGGCTACACCTTC. It codes for CATSREAQVVAYGYTF. Filled out from reference TRBV15 and TRBJ1-2, the complete variable domain reads DAMVIQNPRYQVTQFGKPVTLSCSQTLNHNVMYWYQQKSSQAPKLLFHYYDKDFNNEADTPDNFQSRRPNTSFCFLDIRSPGLGDTAMYLCATSREAQVVAYGYTFGSGTRLTVV.

The sample holds a few counts of this clone. This sequence joins TRBV6-5 and TRBJ1-4, with D possibly TRBD1 on 5 matching bases. The CDR3 extends over 16 amino acids. V dropped 2 bases and J dropped 5 bases, with 15 bases sitting between them. Germline lookup yields CDR1 MNHEY and CDR2 SVGAGI. As DNA, the CDR3 is TGTGCCAGCAGTTACAGGGGTCGAGAGTACAATGAAAAACTGTTTTTT. Protein: CASSYRGREYNEKLFF.

CDR3 residues: CASSWGRQGDSPLHF. DNA for the CDR3: TGTGCCAGCAGTTGGGGACGGCAAGGTGATTCACCCCTCCACTTT. The chain carries TRBV28 and TRBJ1-6; D might be TRBD1 (5 bases). The CDR3 spans 15 residues. V lost 4 bases, J lost 8 bases, and 15 bases lay in between. The V gene's germline CDR1 is MDHEN and CDR2 SYDVKM.

The genes are TRBV11-1 and TRBJ2-3; D may be TRBD1 or TRBD2 (5 bases each). Trimming took 5 bases from V and 2 from J, leaving 17 bases between them. CDR1 is SGHAT, CDR2 FQDESV, per germline (reference sequence). The CDR3 runs to 16 residues. The CDR3 spells CASSIHGTTATDTQYF. Here the CDR3 DNA reads TGTGCCAGCAGCATACACGGGACCACGGCCACAGATACGCAGTATTTT.

The rearrangement joins TRBV7-2 to TRBJ1-1, with D perhaps matching TRBD1 (5 bases). Trimming cost V 7 bases and J 0 bases, with 18 bases left between them. Per the germline V gene, CDR1 is SGHTA and CDR2 is FQGNSA. The CDR3 covers 16 residues. CDR3 nucleotide sequence: TGTGCCAGCACCCCGTCCGGGGGGGGAATGAACACTGAAGCTTTCTTT. It translates to CASTPSGGGMNTEAFF.

The chain has TRBV2 and TRBJ2-3; 10 positions agree with TRBD1. CDR3 length equals 15 residues. Unmatched junction bases numbered 4, after V lost 2 bases and J lost 5 bases. Germline CDR1 SNHLY, CDR2 FYNNEI. The CDR3 region has the DNA TGTGCCAGCAGTGAACTTGGACAGGGGGAAGATACGCAGTATTTT. This sequence encodes CASSELGQGEDTQYF. Full variable domain (missing parts from reference TRBV2 and TRBJ2-3): EPEVTQTPSHQVTQMGQEVILRCVPISNHLYFYWYRQILGQKVEFLVSFYNNEISEKSEIFDDQFSVERPDGSNFTLKIRSTKLEDSAMYFCASSELGQGEDTQYFGPGTRLTVL.

The chain combines TRBV29-1 with TRBJ1-5; 8 bases map to TRBD1. This CDR3 comprises 15 residues. Looked up from germline, CDR1 is SQVTM and CDR2 is ANQGSEA. Trimming at V came to 5 bases and at J to 4 bases, leaving 10 bases not matched to a gene. The CDR3 loop reads CSVQSRQGWNQPQHF. CDR3 DNA: TGCAGCGTTCAAAGTAGACAGGGGTGGAATCAGCCCCAGCATTTT.

This clone showed up just a few times. CDR3 amino acids: CASSPQTGARSDTQYF. DNA for the CDR3: TGTGCCAGCTCACCACAAACAGGGGCAAGGTCAGATACGCAGTATTTT. This rearrangement joins TRBV18 to TRBJ2-3; TRBD1 agrees at 7 bases. Trimming cost V 1 base and J 4 bases; bases outside gene matches: 8. Germline CDR1 reads KGHSH; CDR2 reads LQKENI. This CDR3 spans 16 amino acids.

This chain joins TRBV5-6 and TRBJ2-2; D is perhaps TRBD1 or TRBD2 (5 bases each). This CDR3 has 15 residues. CDR1 and CDR2 (germline): SGHDT, YYEEEE. The germline V and J ends were trimmed by 4 bases and 7 bases, with 17 bases remaining between them. The CDR3 bases are TGTGCCAGCAGCCATAACGGGGCGGGCGGCGGGGAGCTGTTTTTT. Translating gives CASSHNGAGGGELFF.

This sequence joins TRBV11-1 and TRBJ1-1, with D unclear. The CDR3 is 12 residues long. The germline gives CDR1 SGHAT, CDR2 FQDESV (reference sequence). Trimming stripped 6 bases from V and 4 bases from J, with 9 bases between. CDR3 region: CASRRSGTEAFF. The DNA of the CDR3 is TGTGCCAGCAGGCGATCGGGCACTGAAGCTTTCTTT.

This rearrangement joins TRBV6-5 to TRBJ2-7, with D perhaps TRBD1 (6 bases). Trimming shortened V by 6 bases and J by 3 bases, and 15 bases separated the two germline ends. The CDR3 runs 14 residues. CDR1 is MNHEY and CDR2 is SVGAGI in the germline V gene. CDR3 protein: CASREAWGLYEQYF. The CDR3 bases are TGTGCCAGCAGGGAGGCATGGGGGCTCTACGAGCAGTACTTC.

The chain uses TRBV2 and TRBJ2-5, with TRBD2 matching over 9 bases. The CDR3 runs 15 residues. After removal of 6 bases from V and 2 bases from J, the junction contained 7 bases not matched to a gene. Germline CDR1 reads SNHLY; CDR2 reads FYNNEI. CDR3 sequence (DNA): TGTGCCAGCAGATACGGGACTAGCCTACAAGAGACCCAGTACTTC. Translation gives CASRYGTSLQETQYF.

This clone has only one observation. The chain has TRBV18 and TRBJ1-3; D is unresolved. This CDR3 comprises 14 residues. The V end was cut by 2 bases, the J end by 0 bases, with 5 bases between. Looked up from germline, CDR1 is KGHSH and CDR2 is LQKENI. The CDR3 spells CASSPNSSGNTIYF. The DNA for the CDR3 is TGTGCCAGCTCACCAAACAGCTCTGGAAACACCATATATTTT.

The rearrangement joins TRBV6-6 to TRBJ2-7; D not certain. Trimming shortened V by 2 bases and J by 4 bases, and 12 bases separated the two germline ends. Looked up from germline, CDR1 is MNHNY and CDR2 is SVGAGI (reference sequence). The CDR3 is 14 amino acids. The CDR3 reads CASSYRPQNYEQYF. The CDR3 region has the DNA TGTGCCAGCAGTTACCGCCCGCAGAATTACGAGCAGTACTTC.

This rearrangement joins TRBV5-1 to TRBJ1-1; TRBD1 matches 8 bases. This CDR3 is built from 15 residues. The germline CDR1 and CDR2 sequences are SGHRS and YFSETQ. V was pared by 0 bases and J by 5 bases, with 6 bases of the junction left unmatched. The CDR3 loop reads CASSLDLRGQTEAFF. CDR3 nucleotides: TGCGCCAGCAGCTTGGATCTCAGGGGGCAAACTGAAGCTTTCTTT.

The chain carries TRBV18 and TRBJ2-2; possibly TRBD1 for D (5 bases). Germline V CDR1 and CDR2: KGHSH, LQKENI. V was trimmed by 2 bases and J by 6 bases, leaving 22 bases between them. The CDR3 loop spans 18 amino acids. The CDR3 nucleotides are TGTGCCAGCTCACCAACTCTTGGTCCAGGGTCAAAGGCCGGGGAGCTGTTTTTT. Translating it yields CASSPTLGPGSKAGELFF.

The CDR3 coding sequence is TGTGCCAGCAGCTTGGGCAGGAATCAGCCCCAGCATTTT. This sequence encodes CASSLGRNQPQHF. The V gene is TRBV5-6, the J gene TRBJ1-5; no clear D gene. Trimming left V 0 bases short and J 4 bases short, with 5 bases between. This CDR3 contains 13 residues. Germline lookup yields CDR1 SGHDT and CDR2 YYEEEE.

A word on this clone: Likely a read error: the CDR3 ends without its conserved phenylalanine or tryptophan. The rearrangement joins TRBV5-1 to TRBJ1-2, with D hard to call. Germline V gene sequence: CDR1 SGHRS, CDR2 YFSETQ. V lost 6 bases and J lost 0, with 12 bases in between. The CDR3 totals 14 residues. The CDR3 reads CASTNLQANYGYTL. In DNA form, the CDR3 reads TGCGCCAGCACTAATCTGCAAGCTAACTATGGCTACACCCTC.

The CDR3 region has the DNA TGTGCCAGCAGTGGGGGGAACCAGAATGAAAAACTGTTTTTT. This gives the protein CASSGGNQNEKLFF. The gene calls are TRBV2 and TRBJ1-4; tentatively, D is TRBD1 (5 bases). Germline CDR1 is SNHLY and CDR2 is FYNNEI. Trimming removed 4 bases at V and 5 bases at J, with 11 bases between. The CDR3 is made up of 14 amino acids.

The J gene is TRBJ2-1, the V gene TRBV15; possible D gene TRBD2, 6 bases. The CDR3 runs 18 residues. Looked up from germline, CDR1 is LNHNV and CDR2 is YYDKDF (reference sequence). V was trimmed by 3 bases and J by 4 bases, leaving 22 bases between them. CDR3 protein: CATSRSVGGGLNYNEQFF. In nucleotides, the CDR3 is TGTGCCACCAGCAGGTCCGTGGGGGGTGGGTTGAATTACAATGAGCAGTTCTTC. The full variable domain, its missing parts supplied by reference TRBV15 and TRBJ2-1, is DAMVIQNPRYQVTQFGKPVTLSCSQTLNHNVMYWYQQKSSQAPKLLFHYYDKDFNNEADTPDNFQSRRPNTSFCFLDIRSPGLGDTAMYLCATSRSVGGGLNYNEQFFGPGTRLTVL.

This clone appeared a single time. This chain joins TRBV6-1 and TRBJ2-1; 13 bases are shared with TRBD2. V lost 5 bases to trimming and J lost 7 bases; unmatched junction nucleotides: 5. CDR3 size: 15 residues. In germline, CDR1 is MNHNS, CDR2 SASEGT. CDR3 bases: TGTGCCAGCAGTACCCCGGGACTAGCGGGGAATGAGCAGTTCTTC. Its translation: CASSTPGLAGNEQFF.

This sequence joins TRBV5-4 and TRBJ2-1; D call uncertain. The CDR3 contains 14 residues. V lost 1 base, J lost 5 bases, and 10 bases lay in between. Per the germline V gene, CDR1 is SGHNT and CDR2 is YYREEE (reference sequence). The CDR3 DNA follows: TGTGCCAGCAGCTTGTCACAGATTAACAATGAGCAGTTCTTC. Encoded protein: CASSLSQINNEQFF. Variable domain in full (rest from reference TRBV5-4 and TRBJ2-1): ETGVTQSPTHLIKTRGQQVTLRCSSQSGHNTVSWYQQALGQGPQFIFQYYREEENGRGNFPPRFSGLQFPNYSSELNVNALELDDSALYLCASSLSQINNEQFFGPGTRLTVL.

In its sample, this clone was seen a few times. The rearrangement links TRBV5-1 to TRBJ2-5; unclear D gene. Between the trimmed V and J ends, which lost 1 base and 4 bases, there was a span of 8 bases. The germline gives CDR1 SGHRS, CDR2 YFSETQ. The CDR3 covers 13 residues. The CDR3: CASSLSPGETQYF. Written as DNA, the CDR3 is TGCGCCAGCAGCTTGTCTCCTGGAGAGACCCAGTACTTC.

The chain couples TRBV7-2 to TRBJ2-7; the D gene is possibly TRBD2 (6 bases). This CDR3 has 14 amino acids. Germline lookup yields CDR1 SGHTA and CDR2 FQGNSA. Trimming stripped 4 bases from V and 3 bases from J, with 13 bases between. The CDR3 region is CASSSLGGNYEQYF. The DNA of the CDR3 is TGTGCCAGCAGCTCCCTGGGAGGCAACTACGAGCAGTACTTC.

About this clone: A read error may produce the germline difference seen at one junction end. The chain recombines TRBV7-2 with TRBJ2-1; 7 bases fit TRBD2. The CDR3 runs to 12 residues. Looked up from germline, CDR1 is SGHTA and CDR2 is FQGNSA. The CDR3 DNA follows: TGTGCCAGCAGCGGATACGGGGGGTTGAAGCTCTTC. Translating gives CASSGYGGLKLF.